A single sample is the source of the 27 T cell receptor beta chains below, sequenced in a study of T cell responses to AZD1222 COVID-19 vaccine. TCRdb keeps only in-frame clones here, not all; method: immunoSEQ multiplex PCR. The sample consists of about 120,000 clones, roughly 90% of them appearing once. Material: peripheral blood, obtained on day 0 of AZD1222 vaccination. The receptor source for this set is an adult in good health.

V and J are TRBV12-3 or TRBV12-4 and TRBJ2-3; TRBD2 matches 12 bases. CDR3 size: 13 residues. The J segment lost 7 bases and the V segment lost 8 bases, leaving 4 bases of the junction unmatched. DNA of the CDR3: TGTGCCAGCGGACTAGCGGGGCGGAATACGCAGTATTTT. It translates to CASGLAGRNTQYF.

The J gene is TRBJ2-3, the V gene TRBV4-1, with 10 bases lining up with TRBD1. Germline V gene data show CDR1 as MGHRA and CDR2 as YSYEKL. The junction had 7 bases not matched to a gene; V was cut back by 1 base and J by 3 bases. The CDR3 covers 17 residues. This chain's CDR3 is CASSQAGTGVGTDTQYF. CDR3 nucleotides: TGCGCCAGCAGCCAAGCCGGGACAGGGGTGGGGACAGATACGCAGTATTTT.

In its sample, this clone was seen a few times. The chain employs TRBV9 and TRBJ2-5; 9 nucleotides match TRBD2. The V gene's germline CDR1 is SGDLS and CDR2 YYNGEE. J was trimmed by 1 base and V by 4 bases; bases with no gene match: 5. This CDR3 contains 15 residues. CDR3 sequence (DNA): TGTGCCAGCAGCTCCCGCGGGGGGGCCCAAGAGACCCAGTACTTC. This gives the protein CASSSRGGAQETQYF.

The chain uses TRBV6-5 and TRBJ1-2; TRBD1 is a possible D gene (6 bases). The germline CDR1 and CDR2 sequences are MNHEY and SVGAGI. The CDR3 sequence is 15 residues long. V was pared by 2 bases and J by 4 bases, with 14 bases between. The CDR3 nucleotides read TGTGCCAGCAGTTACGACAGCAGGGGCAGCTATGGCTACACCTTC. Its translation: CASSYDSRGSYGYTF.

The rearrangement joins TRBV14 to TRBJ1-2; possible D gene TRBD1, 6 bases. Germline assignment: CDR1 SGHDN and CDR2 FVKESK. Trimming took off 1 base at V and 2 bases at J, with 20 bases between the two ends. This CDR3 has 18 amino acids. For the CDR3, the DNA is TGTGCCAGCAGCCAAGGGACAGACGCTTCGATCTCGAACTATGGCTACACCTTC. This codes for CASSQGTDASISNYGYTF.

DNA of the CDR3: TGCGCCAGCAGCTTGCAAGCAGGAGTGCAGGGCACTGAAGCTTTCTTT. The encoded protein is CASSLQAGVQGTEAFF. The chain recombines TRBV5-1 with TRBJ1-1, with a possible D match to TRBD1 (5 bases). Germline V gives CDR1 SGHRS, CDR2 YFSETQ. The CDR3 loop spans 16 amino acids. The germline V and J ends were trimmed by 1 base and 4 bases, with 17 bases remaining between them.

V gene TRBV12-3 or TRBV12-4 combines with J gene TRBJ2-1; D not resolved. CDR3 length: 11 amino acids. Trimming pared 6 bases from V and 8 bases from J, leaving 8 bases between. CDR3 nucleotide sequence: TGTGCCAGCAGCTCGGTAGATGAGCAGTTCTTC. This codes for CASSSVDEQFF.

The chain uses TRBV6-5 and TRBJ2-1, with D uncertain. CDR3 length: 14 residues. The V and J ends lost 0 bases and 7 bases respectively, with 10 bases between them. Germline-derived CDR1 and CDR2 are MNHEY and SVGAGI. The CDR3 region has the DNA TGTGCCAGCAGTTACTCGCTGGGTCGGAATGAGCAGTTCTTC. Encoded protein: CASSYSLGRNEQFF.

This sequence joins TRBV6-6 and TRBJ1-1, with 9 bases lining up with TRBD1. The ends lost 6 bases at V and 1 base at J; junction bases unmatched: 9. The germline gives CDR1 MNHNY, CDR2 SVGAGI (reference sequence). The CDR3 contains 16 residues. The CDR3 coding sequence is TGTGCCAGCAGCCGTGGACAGGGGAGACGGAACACTGAAGCTTTCTTT. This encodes CASSRGQGRRNTEAFF.

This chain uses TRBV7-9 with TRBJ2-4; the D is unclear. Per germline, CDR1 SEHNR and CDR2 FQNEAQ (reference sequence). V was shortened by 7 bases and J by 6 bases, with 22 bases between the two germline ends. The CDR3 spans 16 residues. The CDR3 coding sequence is TGTGCCAGCAACCACCTCAGTGGGATCCCTGGAAACATTCAGTACTTC. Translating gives CASNHLSGIPGNIQYF.

The CDR3 nucleotides read TGTGCCAGCTCACTGACCCGGGACAGGGGAAACACCATATATTTT. Amino acids: CASSLTRDRGNTIYF. The chain employs TRBV18 and TRBJ1-3; 8 positions match TRBD1. Per germline, CDR1 KGHSH and CDR2 LQKENI. The CDR3 totals 15 residues. With 4 bases clipped from V and 4 bases from J, the junction kept 6 bases outside the gene matches.

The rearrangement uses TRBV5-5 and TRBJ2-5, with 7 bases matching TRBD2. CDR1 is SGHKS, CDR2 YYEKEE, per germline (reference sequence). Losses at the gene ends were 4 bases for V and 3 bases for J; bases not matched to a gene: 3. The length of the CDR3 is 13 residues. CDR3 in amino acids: CASSRRGEETQYF. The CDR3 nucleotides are TGTGCCAGCAGCCGACGGGGGGAAGAGACCCAGTACTTC.

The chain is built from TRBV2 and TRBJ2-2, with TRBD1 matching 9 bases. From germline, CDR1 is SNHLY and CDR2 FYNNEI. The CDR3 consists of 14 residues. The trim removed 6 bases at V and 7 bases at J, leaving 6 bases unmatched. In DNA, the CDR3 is TGTGCCAGCAGGAAACAGGGGGCCGGCGGGGAGCTGTTTTTT. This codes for CASRKQGAGGELFF.

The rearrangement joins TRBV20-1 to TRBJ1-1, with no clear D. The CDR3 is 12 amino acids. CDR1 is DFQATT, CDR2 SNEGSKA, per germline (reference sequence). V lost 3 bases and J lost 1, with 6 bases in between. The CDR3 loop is CSASYQNTEAFF. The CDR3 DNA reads TGCAGTGCTAGTTATCAGAACACTGAAGCTTTCTTT.

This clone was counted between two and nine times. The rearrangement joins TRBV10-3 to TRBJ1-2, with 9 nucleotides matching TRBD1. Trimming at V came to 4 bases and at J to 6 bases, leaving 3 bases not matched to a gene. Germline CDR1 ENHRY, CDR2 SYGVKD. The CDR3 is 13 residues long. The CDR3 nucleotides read TGTGCCATCAGTGGGTGGACAGGGGATGGCTACACCTTC. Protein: CAISGWTGDGYTF.

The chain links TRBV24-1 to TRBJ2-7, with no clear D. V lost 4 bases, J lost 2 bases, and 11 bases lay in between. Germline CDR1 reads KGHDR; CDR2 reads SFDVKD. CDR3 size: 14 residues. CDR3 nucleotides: TGTGCCACCAGTGAGGTCGGCAGGCCCTACGAGCAGTACTTC. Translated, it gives CATSEVGRPYEQYF.

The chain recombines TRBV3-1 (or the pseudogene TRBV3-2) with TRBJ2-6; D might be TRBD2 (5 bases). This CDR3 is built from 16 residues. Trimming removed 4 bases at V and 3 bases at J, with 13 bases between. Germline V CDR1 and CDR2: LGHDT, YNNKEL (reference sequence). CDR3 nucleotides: TGTGCCAGCAGCCCCGACGGGGTCGGTGGGGCCAACGTCCTGACTTTC. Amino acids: CASSPDGVGGANVLTF.

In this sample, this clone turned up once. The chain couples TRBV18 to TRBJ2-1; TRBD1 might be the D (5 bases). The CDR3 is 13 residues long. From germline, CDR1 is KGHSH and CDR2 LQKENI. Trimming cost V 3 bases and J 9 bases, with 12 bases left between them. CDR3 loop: CASSPRQSGEQFF. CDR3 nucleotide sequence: TGTGCCAGCTCACCCAGACAGTCAGGTGAGCAGTTCTTC.

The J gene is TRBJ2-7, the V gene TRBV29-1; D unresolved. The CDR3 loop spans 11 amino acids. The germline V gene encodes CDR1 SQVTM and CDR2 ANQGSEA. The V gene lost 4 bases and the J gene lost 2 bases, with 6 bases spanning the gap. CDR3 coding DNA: TGCAGCGTTGTCGGGCCCTACGAGCAGTACTTC. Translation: CSVVGPYEQYF.

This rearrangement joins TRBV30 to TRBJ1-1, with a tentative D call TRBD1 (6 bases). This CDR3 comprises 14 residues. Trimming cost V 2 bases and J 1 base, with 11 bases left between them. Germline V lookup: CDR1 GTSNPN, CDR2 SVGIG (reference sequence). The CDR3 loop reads CAWSLRGGNTEAFF. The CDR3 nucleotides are TGTGCCTGGAGTCTCAGGGGTGGGAACACTGAAGCTTTCTTT.

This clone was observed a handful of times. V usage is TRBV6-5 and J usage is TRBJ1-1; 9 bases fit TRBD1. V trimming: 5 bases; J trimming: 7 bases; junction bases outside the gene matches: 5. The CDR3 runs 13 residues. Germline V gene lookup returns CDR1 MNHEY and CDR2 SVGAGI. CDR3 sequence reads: CASSPGTGFEAFF. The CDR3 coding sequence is TGTGCCAGCAGTCCCGGGACAGGGTTTGAAGCTTTCTTT.

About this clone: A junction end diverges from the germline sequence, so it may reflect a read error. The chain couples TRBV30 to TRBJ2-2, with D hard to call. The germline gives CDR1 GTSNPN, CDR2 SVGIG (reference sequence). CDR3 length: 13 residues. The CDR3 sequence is CARRGPNTGELFF. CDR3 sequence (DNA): TGTGCCCGGAGAGGTCCGAACACCGGGGAGCTGTTTTTT.

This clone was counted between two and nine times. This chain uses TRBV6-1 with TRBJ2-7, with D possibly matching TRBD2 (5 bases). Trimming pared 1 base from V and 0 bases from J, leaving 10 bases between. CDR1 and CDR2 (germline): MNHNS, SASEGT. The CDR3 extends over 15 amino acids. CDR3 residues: CASSEVQEASYEQYF. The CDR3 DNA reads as TGTGCCAGCAGTGAAGTTCAGGAGGCCTCCTACGAGCAGTACTTC.

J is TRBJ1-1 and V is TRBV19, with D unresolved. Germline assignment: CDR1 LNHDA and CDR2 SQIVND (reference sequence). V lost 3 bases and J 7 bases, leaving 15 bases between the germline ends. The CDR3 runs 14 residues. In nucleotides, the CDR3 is TGTGCCAGTAGTATCGGCGGGCTTGTAGGTGAAGCTTTCTTT. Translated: CASSIGGLVGEAFF.

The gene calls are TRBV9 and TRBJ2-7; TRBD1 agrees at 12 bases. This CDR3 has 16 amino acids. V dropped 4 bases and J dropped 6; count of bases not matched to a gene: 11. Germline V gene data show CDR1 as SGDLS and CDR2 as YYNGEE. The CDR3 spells CASSPPGQGARGEQYF. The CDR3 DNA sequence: TGTGCCAGCAGCCCACCGGGACAGGGGGCGCGAGGCGAGCAGTACTTC.

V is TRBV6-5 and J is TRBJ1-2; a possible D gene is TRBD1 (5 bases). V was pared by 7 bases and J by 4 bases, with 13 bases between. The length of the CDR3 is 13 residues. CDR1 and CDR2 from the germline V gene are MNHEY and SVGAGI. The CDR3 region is CASTYGGSYGYTF. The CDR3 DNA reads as TGTGCCAGCACCTACGGGGGGTCCTATGGCTACACCTTC.

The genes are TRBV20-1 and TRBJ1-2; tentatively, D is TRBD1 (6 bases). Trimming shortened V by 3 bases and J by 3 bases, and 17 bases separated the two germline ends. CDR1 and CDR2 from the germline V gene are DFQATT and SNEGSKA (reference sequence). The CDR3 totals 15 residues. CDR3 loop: CSASERGGIDYGYTF. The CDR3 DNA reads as TGCAGTGCTAGTGAGAGGGGGGGGATCGACTATGGCTACACCTTC.